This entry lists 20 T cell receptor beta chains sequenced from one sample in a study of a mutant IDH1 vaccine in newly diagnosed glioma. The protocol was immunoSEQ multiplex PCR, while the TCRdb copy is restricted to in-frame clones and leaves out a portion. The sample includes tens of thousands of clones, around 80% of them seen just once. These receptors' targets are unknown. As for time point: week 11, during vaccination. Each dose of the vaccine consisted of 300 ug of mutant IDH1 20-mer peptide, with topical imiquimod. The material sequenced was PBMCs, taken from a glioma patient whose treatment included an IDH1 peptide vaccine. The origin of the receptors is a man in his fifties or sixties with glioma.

This chain's CDR3 is CASSTQGADKLFF. The DNA of the CDR3 is TGTGCCAGCAGCACACAGGGGGCGGATAAACTGTTTTTT. This chain links TRBV7-9 with TRBJ1-4; 9 bases line up with TRBD1. The CDR3 spans 13 residues. Trimming cost V 5 bases and J 11 bases; bases outside gene matches: 6. Germline V gene data show CDR1 as SEHNR and CDR2 as FQNEAQ (reference sequence).

For the CDR3, the DNA is TGTGCCAGCAGTGATAGACTAGCGGGTAACAATGAGCAGTTCTTC. Translated: CASSDRLAGNNEQFF. This rearrangement joins TRBV2 to TRBJ2-1, with 10 bases identical to TRBD2. Germline-derived CDR1 and CDR2 are SNHLY and FYNNEI. Trimming at V came to 3 bases and at J to 5 bases, leaving 4 bases not matched to a gene. The CDR3 consists of 15 residues.

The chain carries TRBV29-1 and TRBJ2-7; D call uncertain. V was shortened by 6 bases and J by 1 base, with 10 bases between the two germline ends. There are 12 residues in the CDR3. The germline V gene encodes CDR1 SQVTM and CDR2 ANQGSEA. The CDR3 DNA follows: TGCAGCGTAGTGACTTCTTCCTACGAGCAGTACTTC. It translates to CSVVTSSYEQYF.

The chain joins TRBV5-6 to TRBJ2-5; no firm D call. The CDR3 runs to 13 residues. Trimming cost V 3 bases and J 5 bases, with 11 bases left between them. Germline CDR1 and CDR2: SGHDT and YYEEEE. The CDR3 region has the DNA TGTGCCAGCAGCTCGATGGCTGGGGAGACCCAGTACTTC. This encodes CASSSMAGETQYF.

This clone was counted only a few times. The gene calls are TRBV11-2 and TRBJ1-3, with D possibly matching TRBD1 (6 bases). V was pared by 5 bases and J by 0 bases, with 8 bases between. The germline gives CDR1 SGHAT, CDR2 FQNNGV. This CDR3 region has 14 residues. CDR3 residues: CASSRTVSGNTIYF. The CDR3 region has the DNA TGTGCCAGCAGCCGGACAGTCTCTGGAAACACCATATATTTT.

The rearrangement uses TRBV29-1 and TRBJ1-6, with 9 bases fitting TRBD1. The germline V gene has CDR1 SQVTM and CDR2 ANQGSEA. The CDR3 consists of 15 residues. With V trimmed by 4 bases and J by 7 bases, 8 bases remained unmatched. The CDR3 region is CSVVPPDRGNSPLHF. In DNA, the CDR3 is TGCAGCGTTGTCCCCCCGGACAGGGGAAATTCACCCCTCCACTTT.

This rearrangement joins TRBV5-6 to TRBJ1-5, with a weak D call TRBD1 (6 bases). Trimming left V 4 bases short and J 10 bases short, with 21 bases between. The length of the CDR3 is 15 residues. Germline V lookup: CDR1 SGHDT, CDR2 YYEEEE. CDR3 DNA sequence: TGTGCCAGCAGCCTTTGGGAGGGGGGCCGGCGACCCCAGCATTTT. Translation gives CASSLWEGGRRPQHF.

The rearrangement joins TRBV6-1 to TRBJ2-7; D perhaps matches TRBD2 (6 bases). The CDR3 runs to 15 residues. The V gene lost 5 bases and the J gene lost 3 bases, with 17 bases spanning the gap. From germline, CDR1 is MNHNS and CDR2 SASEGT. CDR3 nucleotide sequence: TGTGCCAGCAGTACCCCCCGTGGAGGGCTCTACGAGCAGTACTTC. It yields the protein CASSTPRGGLYEQYF.

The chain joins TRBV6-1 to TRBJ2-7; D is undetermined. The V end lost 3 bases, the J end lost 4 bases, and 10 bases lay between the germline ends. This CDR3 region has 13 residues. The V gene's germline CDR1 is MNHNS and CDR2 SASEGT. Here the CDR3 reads CASSDNIFYEQYF. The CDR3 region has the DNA TGTGCCAGCAGTGATAATATCTTTTACGAGCAGTACTTC.

The CDR3 protein is CASSSWGGRGYEQYF. In DNA form, the CDR3 reads TGTGCCAGCAGTAGTTGGGGCGGGAGAGGGTACGAGCAGTACTTC. The genes are TRBV6-5 and TRBJ2-7; TRBD2 matches at 7 bases. The germline gives CDR1 MNHEY, CDR2 SVGAGI. V dropped 5 bases and J dropped 4; count of bases not matched to a gene: 11. The CDR3 sequence is 15 residues long.

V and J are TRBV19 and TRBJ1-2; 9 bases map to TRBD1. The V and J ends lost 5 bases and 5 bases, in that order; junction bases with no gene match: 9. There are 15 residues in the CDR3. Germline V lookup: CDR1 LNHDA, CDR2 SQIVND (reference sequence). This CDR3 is CASSARTGVRYGYTF. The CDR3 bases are TGTGCCAGTAGTGCCCGGACAGGGGTAAGGTATGGCTACACCTTC.

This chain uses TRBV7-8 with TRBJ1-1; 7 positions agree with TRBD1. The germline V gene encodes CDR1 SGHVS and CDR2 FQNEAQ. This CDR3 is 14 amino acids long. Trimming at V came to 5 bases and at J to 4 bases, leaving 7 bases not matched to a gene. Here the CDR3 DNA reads TGTGCCAGCAGCAAAAGGGACAGACCCACTGAAGCTTTCTTT. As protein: CASSKRDRPTEAFF.

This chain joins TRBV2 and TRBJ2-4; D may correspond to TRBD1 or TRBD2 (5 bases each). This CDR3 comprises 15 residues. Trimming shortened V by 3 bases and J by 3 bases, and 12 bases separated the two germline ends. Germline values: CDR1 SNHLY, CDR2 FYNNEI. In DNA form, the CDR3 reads TGTGCCAGCAGTGATACCGGGACGGACAAAAACATTCAGTACTTC. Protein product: CASSDTGTDKNIQYF.

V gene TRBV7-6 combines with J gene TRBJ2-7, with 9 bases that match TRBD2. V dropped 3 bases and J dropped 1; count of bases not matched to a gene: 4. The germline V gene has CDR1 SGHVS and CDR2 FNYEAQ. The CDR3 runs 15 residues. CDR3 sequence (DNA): TGTGCCAGCAGCTTGGGGACTAGCTCATCCTACGAGCAGTACTTC. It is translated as CASSLGTSSSYEQYF.

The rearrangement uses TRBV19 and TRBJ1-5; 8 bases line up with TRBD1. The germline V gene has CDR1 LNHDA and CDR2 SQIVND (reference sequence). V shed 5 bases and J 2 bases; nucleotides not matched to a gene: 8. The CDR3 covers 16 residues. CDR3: CASSRLGQGGNQPQHF. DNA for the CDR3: TGTGCCAGTAGTCGATTAGGACAGGGCGGCAATCAGCCCCAGCATTTT. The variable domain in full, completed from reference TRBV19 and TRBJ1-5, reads DGGITQSPKYLFRKEGQNVTLSCEQNLNHDAMYWYRQDPGQGLRLIYYSQIVNDFQKGDIAEGYSVSREKKESFPLTVTSAQKNPTAFYLCASSRLGQGGNQPQHFGDGTRLSIL.

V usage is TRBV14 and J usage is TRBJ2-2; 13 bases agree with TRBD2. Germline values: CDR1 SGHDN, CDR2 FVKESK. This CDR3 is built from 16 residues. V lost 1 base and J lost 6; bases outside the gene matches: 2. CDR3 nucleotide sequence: TGTGCCAGCAGCCAAGGGACTAGCGGGAGTCCCGGGGAGCTGTTTTTT. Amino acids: CASSQGTSGSPGELFF.

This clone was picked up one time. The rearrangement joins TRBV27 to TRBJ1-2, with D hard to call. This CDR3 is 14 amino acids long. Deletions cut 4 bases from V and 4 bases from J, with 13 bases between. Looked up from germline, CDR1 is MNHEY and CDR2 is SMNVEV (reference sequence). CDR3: CASSYRKSGYGYTF. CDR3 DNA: TGTGCCAGCAGTTATAGGAAATCGGGCTATGGCTACACCTTC.

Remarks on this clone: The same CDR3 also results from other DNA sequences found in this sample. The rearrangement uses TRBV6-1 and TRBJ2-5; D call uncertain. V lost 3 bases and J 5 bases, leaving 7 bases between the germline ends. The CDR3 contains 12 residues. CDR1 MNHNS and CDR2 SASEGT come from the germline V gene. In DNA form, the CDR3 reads TGTGCCAGCAGTGAGAGAGGCGAGACCCAGTACTTC. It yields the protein CASSERGETQYF.

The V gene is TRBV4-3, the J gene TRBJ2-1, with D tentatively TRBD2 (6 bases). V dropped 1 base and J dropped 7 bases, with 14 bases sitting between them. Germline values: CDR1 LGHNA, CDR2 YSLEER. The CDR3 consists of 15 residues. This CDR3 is CASSQAGTGLNEQFF. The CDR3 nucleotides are TGCGCCAGCAGCCAAGCCGGGACTGGCCTAAATGAGCAGTTCTTC.

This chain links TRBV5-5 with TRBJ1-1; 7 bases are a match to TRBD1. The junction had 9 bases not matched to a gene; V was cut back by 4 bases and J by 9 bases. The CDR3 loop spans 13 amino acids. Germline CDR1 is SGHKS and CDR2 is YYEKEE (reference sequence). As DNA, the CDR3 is TGTGCCAGCAGCCTTGGGACAGCCTCCCAAGCTTTCTTT. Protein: CASSLGTASQAFF.